These T cell receptor beta chains were read from a single sample in a study of blood T cell repertoires in COVID-19. Sequenced by immunoSEQ multiplex PCR; TCRdb stores in-frame clones only, minus some. The table records approximately 110,000 clones, 70% to 90% of them present only once. Sample: peripheral blood. These receptors came from a woman between 45 and 60 years old with active or convalescent COVID-19. CDR3s include the opening cysteine and the closing phenylalanine or tryptophan. Fields, in order: D gene, V gene, J gene, clone size, CDR3 protein, CDR3 DNA. D genes are given only for firm matches. Size values are once, few and many counts, or a class for expanded clones, and some rows have none.

.	TRBV28	TRBJ1-2	once	CASSLTIVGRYTF	TGTGCCAGCAGCCTGACTATCGTTGGGCGCTACACCTTC
.	TRBV9	TRBJ2-1	.	CASSALAATYNEQFF	TGTGCCAGCAGCGCGTTAGCGGCAACCTACAATGAGCAGTTCTTC
TRBD2	TRBV4-1	TRBJ2-1	.	CASSLTGGPGEQFF	TGCGCCAGCAGCCTTACGGGAGGGCCAGGTGAGCAGTTCTTC
.	TRBV6-5	TRBJ2-3	.	CASSYSQGTDTQYF	TGTGCCAGCAGTTACTCCCAGGGCACAGATACGCAGTATTTT
.	TRBV28	TRBJ2-7	.	CASRDLGGGYEQYF	TGTGCCAGCAGGGACCTTGGGGGAGGCTACGAGCAGTACTTC
.	TRBV4-2	TRBJ1-1	.	CASSSFKGGVTEAFF	TGTGCCAGCAGCTCATTTAAAGGGGGAGTCACTGAAGCTTTCTTT
.	TRBV6-5	TRBJ2-1	.	CASRSSNLDNEQFF	TGTGCCAGCAGGTCGTCGAACTTAGACAATGAGCAGTTCTTC
.	TRBV2	TRBJ2-5	.	CASTRERVQQETQYF	TGTGCCAGCACGAGGGAGCGGGTTCAACAAGAGACCCAGTACTTC
.	TRBV25-1	TRBJ2-2	.	CASSELSAGELFF	TGTGCCAGCAGTGAGCTCTCGGCCGGGGAGCTGTTTTTT
.	TRBV20-1	TRBJ2-5	few	CSATQETQYF	TGCAGTGCCACTCAAGAGACCCAGTACTTC
.	TRBV6-2/TRBV6-3	TRBJ2-7	.	CASSYYARQYEQYF	TGTGCCAGCAGTTACTATGCCAGGCAGTACGAGCAGTACTTC
TRBD2	TRBV7-9	TRBJ2-3	.	CASSLGAGGTDTQYF	TGTGCCAGCAGCTTAGGTGCGGGGGGCACAGATACGCAGTATTTT
.	TRBV19	TRBJ1-2	.	CASSYSYGEDHGYTF	TGTGCCAGTAGTTACAGCTACGGGGAAGATCATGGCTACACCTTC
.	TRBV28	TRBJ1-2	.	CASMLEHGYTF	TGTGCCAGCATGTTGGAGCATGGCTACACCTTC
.	TRBV13	TRBJ2-1	.	CASSLGRDGQGEQFF	TGTGCCAGCAGCTTAGGGCGGGACGGGCAGGGTGAGCAGTTCTTC
.	TRBV7-2	TRBJ2-3	.	CASSTAGFRTDTQYF	TGTGCCAGCAGCACCGCGGGATTTCGCACAGATACGCAGTATTTT
TRBD2	TRBV5-6	TRBJ2-7	few	CASSLGLAGVYTEQYF	TGTGCCAGCAGCTTGGGTTTGGCGGGAGTATATACCGAGCAGTACTTC
TRBD1	TRBV3-1/TRBV3-2	TRBJ2-7	few	CASSRRRDRGYEQYF	TGTGCCAGCAGCCGGCGCCGGGACAGGGGCTACGAGCAGTACTTC
TRBD2	TRBV5-1	TRBJ2-7	once	CASSLAGGRDEQYF	TGCGCCAGCAGCTTAGCGGGAGGGCGAGATGAGCAGTACTTC
TRBD2	TRBV3-1/TRBV3-2	TRBJ2-3	.	CASSQDLPAGTSGKGITDTQYF	TGTGCCAGCAGCCAAGATTTACCCGCGGGGACTAGCGGGAAGGGGATCACAGATACGCAGTATTTT
.	TRBV21-1	TRBJ2-7	.	CASSNRSGADEQYF	TGTGCCAGCAGCAACCGGTCTGGGGCCGACGAGCAGTACTTC
TRBD2	TRBV12-3/TRBV12-4	TRBJ2-3	.	CASSLAGTDTQYF	TGTGCCAGCAGCCTAGCGGGAACAGATACGCAGTATTTT
.	TRBV7-3	TRBJ2-1	.	CASSPGQPSYNEQFF	TGTGCCAGCAGCCCCGGACAGCCCTCCTACAATGAGCAGTTCTTC
.	TRBV30	TRBJ1-2	.	CAWRMSGRVYGYTF	TGTGCCTGGAGAATGTCCGGGAGGGTCTATGGCTACACCTTC
TRBD1	TRBV6-5	TRBJ2-1	.	CASSWSGTGGVEQFF	TGTGCCAGCAGTTGGTCCGGGACAGGGGGCGTTGAGCAGTTCTTC
.	TRBV5-1	TRBJ2-1	.	CASSLVDEQFF	TGCGCCAGCAGCTTGGTCGATGAGCAGTTCTTC
.	TRBV6-5	TRBJ2-5	.	CASRSGRETQYF	TGTGCCAGCAGGTCCGGTCGGGAGACCCAGTACTTC
TRBD2	TRBV9	TRBJ2-1	.	CASSVTLFGASGNEQFF	TGTGCCAGCAGCGTAACCCTCTTCGGGGCTAGCGGCAATGAGCAGTTCTTC
TRBD2	TRBV10-3	TRBJ2-7	.	CASGGRSYEQYF	TGTGCCTCGGGGGGTCGCTCCTACGAGCAGTACTTC
.	TRBV14	TRBJ1-1	.	CASSQEVGSTEAFF	TGTGCCAGCAGCCAAGAGGTGGGGAGCACTGAAGCTTTCTTT
TRBD1	TRBV28	TRBJ2-2	.	CASSRARGQGLTGELFF	TGTGCCAGCAGCCGAGCTAGGGGACAGGGGTTAACCGGGGAGCTGTTTTTT
.	TRBV9	TRBJ2-2	.	CASSVGGGNTGELFF	TGTGCCAGCAGCGTAGGTGGCGGGAACACCGGGGAGCTGTTTTTT
.	TRBV3-1/TRBV3-2	TRBJ1-2	.	CASSQVLRGSYGYTF	TGTGCCAGCAGCCAAGTTTTGAGAGGGTCGTATGGCTACACCTTC
.	TRBV6-5	TRBJ2-7	.	CASSRTGISYEQYF	TGTGCCAGCTCTCGCACGGGGATCTCCTACGAGCAGTACTTC
TRBD1	TRBV19	TRBJ1-3	.	CASSSQGQRANTIYF	TGTGCCAGTAGTTCCCAGGGACAGCGAGCAAACACCATATATTTT
TRBD2	TRBV19	TRBJ2-1	few	CASSEAGDGNEQFF	TGTGCCAGTTCGGAAGCGGGAGACGGAAATGAGCAGTTCTTC
.	TRBV7-9	TRBJ1-6	.	CASSLGGNLRSPLHF	TGTGCCAGCAGCTTAGGAGGGAACCTCCGCTCACCCCTCCACTTT
.	TRBV6-5	TRBJ1-2	.	CASSNRDLLYGYTF	TGTGCCAGCAGCAACAGGGACCTGCTCTATGGCTACACCTTC
TRBD2	TRBV18	TRBJ2-1	.	CASSPLAGSGNEQFF	TGTGCCAGCTCTCCTCTAGCGGGTTCTGGTAATGAGCAGTTCTTC
TRBD2	TRBV20-1	TRBJ2-1	.	CSASGAGARSSYNEQFF	TGCAGTGCTAGTGGCGCGGGAGCTAGGAGCTCCTACAATGAGCAGTTCTTC
TRBD1	TRBV6-2/TRBV6-3	TRBJ1-5	.	CASSIWTGSSNQPQHF	TGTGCCAGCAGTATCTGGACAGGGAGCAGCAATCAGCCCCAGCATTTT
.	TRBV5-1	TRBJ1-1	.	CASSFGTEAFF	TGCGCCAGCAGCTTCGGCACTGAAGCTTTCTTT
.	TRBV19	TRBJ1-2	.	CASSPGYYGYTF	TGTGCCAGTAGTCCTGGCTACTATGGCTACACCTTC
TRBD1	TRBV5-4	TRBJ2-3	.	CASSLGGTGGTDTQYF	TGTGCCAGCAGCTTAGGGGGGACAGGGGGTACAGATACGCAGTATTTT
TRBD2	TRBV27	TRBJ2-7	once	CASSLLRAGGVYEQYF	TGTGCCAGCAGTTTATTGAGGGCGGGGGGGGTCTACGAGCAGTACTTC
.	TRBV5-6	TRBJ2-1	few	CASSARQLAYNEQFF	TGTGCCAGCAGCGCCCGACAGCTTGCCTACAATGAGCAGTTCTTC
TRBD2	TRBV5-4	TRBJ2-3	.	CASSLGGTSGKPTDTQYF	TGTGCCAGCAGCTTGGGGGGGACTAGCGGGAAACCCACAGATACGCAGTATTTT
.	TRBV19	TRBJ2-6	.	CASSIPRVTGANVLTF	TGTGCCAGTAGTATCCCCAGGGTAACTGGGGCCAACGTCCTGACTTTC
.	TRBV10-3	TRBJ1-5	.	CAISEGGQPQHF	TGTGCCATCAGTGAAGGGGGTCAGCCCCAGCATTTT
TRBD2	TRBV10-3	TRBJ2-3	.	CAISDQREGFTDTQYF	TGTGCCATCAGTGACCAGCGGGAGGGGTTCACAGATACGCAGTATTTT
TRBD1	TRBV10-3	TRBJ2-7	.	CASGGQGSYEQYF	TGTGCCAGCGGGGGACAGGGCTCCTACGAGCAGTACTTC
.	TRBV2	TRBJ1-6	.	CASLRIWGPQNSPLHF	TGTGCCAGCTTACGGATCTGGGGCCCTCAAAATTCACCCCTCCACTTT
TRBD1	TRBV6-2/TRBV6-3	TRBJ1-5	.	CASSSSGGRAQHF	TGTGCCAGCAGTTCGTCAGGGGGCCGGGCCCAGCATTTT
TRBD2	TRBV28	TRBJ2-5	.	CASSPRSSGRAGTQYF	TGTGCCAGCAGTCCCCGGAGTAGCGGGAGGGCCGGGACCCAGTACTTC
.	TRBV28	TRBJ2-7	.	CASTLARGAYEQYF	TGTGCCAGCACCCTAGCGAGGGGTGCCTACGAGCAGTACTTC